The entry below describes one TCR beta chain. The target antigen is unknown. Researchers ran the PCR with 60 Vbeta and 13 Jbeta primers. Only in-frame clones appear in the TCRdb table, and some are missing; sequencing was by immunoSEQ multiplex PCR. Of about 140,000 clones in the sample, around 75% were seen once. CDR1 and CDR2 (germline): SGHTA, FQGTGA. The CDR3 sequence is 16 residues long. The ends lost 4 bases at V and 5 bases at J; junction bases unmatched: 10. The data are from a study of cytomegalovirus exposure and HLA in healthy donors. General observations from the study: Fewer than 200 TCR beta chains were listed as cytomegalovirus-associated.

Sequenced sample: PBMCs. This chain links TRBV7-3 with TRBJ2-2; 7 bases are shared with TRBD2. The clonotype originates from a man between 18 and 35 years old in good health and CMV-seropositive. DNA of the CDR3: TGTGCCAGCAGCTCCGCCGGACGGGAGGCTACCGGGGAGCTGTTTTTT. Translating gives CASSSAGREATGELFF. The full variable domain, completed using reference TRBV7-3 and TRBJ2-2, is GAGVSQTPSNKVTEKGKYVELRCDPISGHTALYWYRQSLGQGPEFLIYFQGTGAADDSGLPNDRFFAVRPEGSVSTLKIQRTERGDSAVYLCASSSAGREATGELFFGEGSRLTVL.